The clone carrying this T cell receptor (beta chain) has ten or more counts. With a J-beta primer mix and a sample-barcoded 5' primer, a second PCR ran 7 to 11 cycles. From the 5' RACE reads, TCRdb called clonotypes with MiXCR, one entry per CDR3 protein. This table holds around 670,000 distinct CDR3 sequences, 25% to 30% found once. The germline gives CDR1 SGHVS, CDR2 FNYEAQ. There are 15 residues in the CDR3. Trimming pared 1 base from V and 2 bases from J, leaving 10 bases between. These data belong to a study of blood T cells in healthy people across ages. The source is a woman older than 75 in good health. The J gene is TRBJ2-3, the V gene TRBV7-6, with TRBD1 as a possible D gene (6 bases). The sequenced sample consisted of blood. The CDR3 loop reads CASSLEGVSTDTQYF. CDR3 DNA sequence: TGTGCCAGCAGCTTAGAGGGGGTTTCCACAGATACGCAGTATTTT.